Listed below are T cell receptor beta chains from one sample, sequenced in a study of shared clonotypes between healthy human individuals. Clones were read by immunoSEQ multiplex PCR, and TCRdb kept only the in-frame ones, dropping some. The top ten hold 0.37% of the sample, which has 2 million to 2.5 million clones, 80% to 95% seen once. Sequenced: naive CD4+ T cells from PBMCs. These receptors were taken from a man aged 18 to 35 in good health. Some clones in this sample may be carry-over from other donors' samples. CDR3s include the opening cysteine and the closing phenylalanine or tryptophan. The D gene is left open where the match is weak. Clone sizes are given selectively: once, few, many, or a class where the clone is expanded.

V gene: TRBV5-4
clone size: -
J gene: TRBJ2-7
D gene: -
CDR3 protein: CASSQEGGRYEQYF
CDR3 DNA: TGCGCCAGCAGCCAAGAAGGCGGACGTTACGAGCAGTACTTC

V gene: TRBV7-2
clone size: -
J gene: TRBJ2-1
D gene: TRBD1
CDR3 protein: CASSPGTGGRNEQFF
CDR3 DNA: TGTGCCAGCAGCCCAGGGACAGGGGGTCGCAATGAGCAGTTCTTC

V gene: TRBV2
clone size: -
J gene: TRBJ2-3
D gene: TRBD2
CDR3 protein: CASRGGLAGLGDTQYF
CDR3 DNA: TGTGCCAGCAGAGGGGGACTAGCGGGATTGGGCGATACGCAGTATTTT

V gene: TRBV9
clone size: -
J gene: TRBJ2-4
D gene: TRBD2
CDR3 protein: CASSVEGGLAGGGAKNIQYF
CDR3 DNA: TGTGCCAGCAGCGTAGAAGGGGGACTAGCGGGAGGCGGGGCCAAAAACATTCAGTACTTC

V gene: TRBV28
clone size: -
J gene: TRBJ1-2
D gene: -
CDR3 protein: CASSYGGAMFGYTF
CDR3 DNA: TGTGCCAGCAGTTATGGGGGCGCGATGTTCGGCTACACCTTC

V gene: TRBV6-1
clone size: -
J gene: TRBJ1-1
D gene: -
CDR3 protein: CASSEGRNTEAFF
CDR3 DNA: TGTGCCAGCAGTGAAGGGCGGAACACTGAAGCTTTCTTT

V gene: TRBV28
clone size: -
J gene: TRBJ2-3
D gene: TRBD2
CDR3 protein: CASSWRAGVVDTQYF
CDR3 DNA: TGTGCCAGCAGTTGGAGAGCGGGAGTTGTGGATACGCAGTATTTT

V gene: TRBV5-1
clone size: -
J gene: TRBJ2-2
D gene: -
CDR3 protein: CASSPTSTDTGELFF
CDR3 DNA: TGCGCCAGCAGCCCGACTAGTACTGACACCGGGGAGCTGTTTTTT

V gene: TRBV28
clone size: -
J gene: TRBJ1-2
D gene: -
CDR3 protein: CASSLVQGGYGYTF
CDR3 DNA: TGTGCCAGCAGTTTAGTACAAGGGGGCTATGGCTACACCTTC

V gene: TRBV9
clone size: -
J gene: TRBJ2-1
D gene: TRBD2
CDR3 protein: CASSVDGGSTYNEQFF
CDR3 DNA: TGTGCCAGCAGCGTAGATGGCGGGAGTACCTACAATGAGCAGTTCTTC

V gene: TRBV27
clone size: -
J gene: TRBJ2-7
D gene: TRBD2
CDR3 protein: CASSLKGLAYYEQYF
CDR3 DNA: TGTGCCAGCAGTTTAAAGGGACTAGCGTATTACGAGCAGTACTTC

V gene: TRBV28
clone size: -
J gene: TRBJ2-5
D gene: TRBD2
CDR3 protein: CASSRTSRETQYF
CDR3 DNA: TGTGCCAGCAGCCGGACTAGTCGAGAGACCCAGTACTTC

V gene: TRBV29-1
clone size: -
J gene: TRBJ1-1
D gene: -
CDR3 protein: CSVLGPARDTEAFF
CDR3 DNA: TGCAGCGTCCTAGGACCGGCGCGGGACACTGAAGCTTTCTTT

V gene: TRBV7-9
clone size: -
J gene: TRBJ2-7
D gene: -
CDR3 protein: CASSFLRPTAVNEQYF
CDR3 DNA: TGTGCCAGCAGCTTTCTTCGCCCGACTGCGGTTAACGAGCAGTACTTC

V gene: TRBV6-5
clone size: -
J gene: TRBJ1-1
D gene: TRBD1
CDR3 protein: CASSYVPTGPNTEAFF
CDR3 DNA: TGTGCCAGCAGTTACGTGCCGACAGGGCCGAACACTGAAGCTTTCTTT

V gene: TRBV5-4
clone size: -
J gene: TRBJ1-2
D gene: -
CDR3 protein: CASSLDRTHGYTF
CDR3 DNA: TGTGCCAGCAGCTTGGATAGAACCCATGGCTACACCTTC

V gene: TRBV11-2
clone size: few
J gene: TRBJ2-7
D gene: -
CDR3 protein: CASSLGRLDEQYF
CDR3 DNA: TGTGCCAGCAGCTTAGGCAGGTTGGACGAGCAGTACTTC

V gene: TRBV7-6
clone size: -
J gene: TRBJ2-5
D gene: -
CDR3 protein: CASSLVAETQYF
CDR3 DNA: TGTGCCAGCAGCTTAGTCGCGGAGACCCAGTACTTC

V gene: TRBV27
clone size: once
J gene: TRBJ2-3
D gene: -
CDR3 protein: CASSSRPWGTDTQYF
CDR3 DNA: TGTGCCAGCAGTTCCCGACCTTGGGGCACAGATACGCAGTATTTT

V gene: TRBV2
clone size: -
J gene: TRBJ2-1
D gene: TRBD2
CDR3 protein: CASSPPSGRAYNEQFF
CDR3 DNA: TGTGCCAGCAGTCCTCCCAGCGGGAGGGCATACAATGAGCAGTTCTTC

V gene: TRBV29-1
clone size: -
J gene: TRBJ2-3
D gene: -
CDR3 protein: CSVLFRVHRLDTQYF
CDR3 DNA: TGCAGCGTCCTATTCCGGGTCCACCGACTAGATACGCAGTATTTT

V gene: TRBV7-2
clone size: -
J gene: TRBJ2-5
D gene: -
CDR3 protein: CASSPPAGIQETQYF
CDR3 DNA: TGTGCCAGCAGCCCGCCGGCAGGCATCCAAGAGACCCAGTACTTC

V gene: TRBV19
clone size: -
J gene: TRBJ2-7
D gene: -
CDR3 protein: CASNFGPPWAYEQYF
CDR3 DNA: TGTGCCAGTAATTTCGGCCCTCCCTGGGCCTACGAGCAGTACTTC

V gene: TRBV18
clone size: -
J gene: TRBJ1-5
D gene: -
CDR3 protein: CASSPRSGSDGNQPQHF
CDR3 DNA: TGTGCCAGCTCACCACGTTCGGGGTCCGATGGCAATCAGCCCCAGCATTTT

V gene: TRBV5-8
clone size: -
J gene: TRBJ2-5
D gene: -
CDR3 protein: CASSSFETQYF
CDR3 DNA: TGTGCCAGCAGCTCATTCGAGACCCAGTACTTC

V gene: TRBV5-6
clone size: -
J gene: TRBJ2-7
D gene: -
CDR3 protein: CASSNQGRIEQYF
CDR3 DNA: TGTGCCAGCAGTAATCAGGGAAGAATAGAGCAGTACTTC